This TCR beta chain emerged from a study of cytomegalovirus exposure and HLA in healthy donors. On the study more broadly: The same platform as the 650 to 700 first-cohort repertoires was used for the 90 to 150 validation repertoires, a later analysis reported.

These donors were members of the roughly 120-subject validation cohort, a group separate from the approximately 670-subject first cohort. This CDR3 is 13 amino acids long. Germline CDR1 MGHDK, CDR2 SYGVNS. V trimming: 5 bases; J trimming: 4 bases; junction bases outside the gene matches: 3. Assay: immunoSEQ multiplex PCR; the TCRdb copy retains only in-frame clones and omits some. The sample yields 150,000 to 200,000 clones, about four fifths seen once. The sequencing input was PBMCs. This sequence originates from a man aged 30 to 45 in good health and CMV-seropositive. The genes are TRBV25-1 and TRBJ1-1, with 8 positions matching TRBD1. The CDR3 protein is CASSQGARTEAFF. The DNA of the CDR3 is TGTGCCAGCAGTCAGGGGGCGCGCACTGAAGCTTTCTTT.